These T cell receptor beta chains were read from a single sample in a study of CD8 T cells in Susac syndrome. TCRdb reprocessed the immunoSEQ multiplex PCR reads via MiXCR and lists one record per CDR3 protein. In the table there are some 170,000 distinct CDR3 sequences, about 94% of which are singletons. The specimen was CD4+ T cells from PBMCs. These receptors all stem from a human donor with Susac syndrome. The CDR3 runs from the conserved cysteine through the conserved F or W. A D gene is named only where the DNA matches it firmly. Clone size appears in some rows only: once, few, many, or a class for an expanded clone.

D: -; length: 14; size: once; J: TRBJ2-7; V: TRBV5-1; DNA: TGCGCCAGCAGCTCCCAAACAGGGCCCTACGAGCAGTACTTC; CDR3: CASSSQTGPYEQYF
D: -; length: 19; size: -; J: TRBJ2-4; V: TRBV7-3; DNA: TGTGCCAGCAGCTTAACCCCTTTGGTGGGGACGCAAGCCAAAAACATTCAGTACTTC; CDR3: CASSLTPLVGTQAKNIQYF
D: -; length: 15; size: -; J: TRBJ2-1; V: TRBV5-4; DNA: TGTGCCAGCAGCTTGGACAGACAGAAATACAATGAGCAGTTCTTC; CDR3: CASSLDRQKYNEQFF
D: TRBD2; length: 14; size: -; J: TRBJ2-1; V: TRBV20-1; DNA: TGCAGTGCTAGGGGGGGACTACCTTATATTCAGCAGTTCTTC; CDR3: CSARGGLPYIQQFF
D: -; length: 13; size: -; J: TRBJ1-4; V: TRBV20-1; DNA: TGCAGTGCTAGAGAAACAGTAGCCCGAAAACTGTTTTTT; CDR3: CSARETVARKLFF
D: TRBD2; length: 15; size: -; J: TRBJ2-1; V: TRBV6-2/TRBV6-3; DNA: TGTGCCAGCAGTGGGACTAGCGGGAGTTCGGTTGAGCAGTTCTTC; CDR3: CASSGTSGSSVEQFF
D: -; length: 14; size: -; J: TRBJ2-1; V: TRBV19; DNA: TGTGCCAGTAGTATAGGGAGTACCAACAATGAGCAGTTCTTC; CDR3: CASSIGSTNNEQFF
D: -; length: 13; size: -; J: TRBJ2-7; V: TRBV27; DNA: TGTGCCAGCAGCCACCGTCCCGTCTACGAGCAGTACTTC; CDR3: CASSHRPVYEQYF
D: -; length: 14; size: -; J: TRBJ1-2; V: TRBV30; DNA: TGTGCCTGGAGTGAGCCCCCCTTTGGTCATGGCTACACCTTC; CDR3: CAWSEPPFGHGYTF
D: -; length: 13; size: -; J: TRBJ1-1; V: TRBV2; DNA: TGTGCCAGCTCCGGGGCTCTTGCCACTGAAGCTTTCTTT; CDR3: CASSGALATEAFF
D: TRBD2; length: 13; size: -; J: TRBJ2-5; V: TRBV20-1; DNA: TGCAGTGCGAGACCTAGCGGGGAAGAGACCCAGTACTTC; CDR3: CSARPSGEETQYF
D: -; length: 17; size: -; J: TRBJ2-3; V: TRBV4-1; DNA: TGCGCCAGCAGCCAAGGCTCGGGACTCTCCCCCACAGATACGCAGTATTTT; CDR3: CASSQGSGLSPTDTQYF
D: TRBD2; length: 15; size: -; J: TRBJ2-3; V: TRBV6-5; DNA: TGTGCCAGCAGTCTAGCGGGAGTGACCACAGATACGCAGTATTTT; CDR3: CASSLAGVTTDTQYF
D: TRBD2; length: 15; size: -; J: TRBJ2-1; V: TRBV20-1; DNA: TGCAGTGCTTCCCGACTAGCGGGAGGAGGGAATGAGCAATTCTTC; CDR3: CSASRLAGGGNEQFF
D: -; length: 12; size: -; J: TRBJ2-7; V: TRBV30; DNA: TGTGCCTGGAGTGTAGTCGGGGCCGAGCAGTACTTC; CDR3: CAWSVVGAEQYF
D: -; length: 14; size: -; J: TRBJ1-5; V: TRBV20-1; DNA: TGCAGCGGAAGGGGGGGGACGCGCAATCAGCCCCAGCATTTT; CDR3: CSGRGGTRNQPQHF
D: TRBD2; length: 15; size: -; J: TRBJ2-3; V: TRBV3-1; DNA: TGTGCCAGCAGCCAAGACCTAGCGGGGTCAGATACGCAGTATTTT; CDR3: CASSQDLAGSDTQYF
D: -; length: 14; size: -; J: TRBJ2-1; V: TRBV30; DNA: TGTGCCTGGAGTGTAGGTGTGGCAGTGGATGAGCAGTTCTTC; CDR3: CAWSVGVAVDEQFF
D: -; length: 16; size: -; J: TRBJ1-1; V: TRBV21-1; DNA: TGTGCCAGCAGGTTTGGACAGGGGGAAGAGAGGACTGAAGCTTTCTTT; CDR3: CASRFGQGEERTEAFF
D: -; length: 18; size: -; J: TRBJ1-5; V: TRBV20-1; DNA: TGCAGTGCTAGAGACCCCCGGGGGGGGAAGGATATTGATCAGCCCCAGCATTTT; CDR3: CSARDPRGGKDIDQPQHF
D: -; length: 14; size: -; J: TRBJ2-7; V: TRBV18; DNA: TGTGCCAGCTCAACCGGGTCCCACTCCTACGAGCAGTACTTC; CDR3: CASSTGSHSYEQYF
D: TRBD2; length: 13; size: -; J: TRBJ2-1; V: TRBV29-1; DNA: TGCAGCGTTGAGATGGGACTAGCGGGGAAACAGTTCTTC; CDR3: CSVEMGLAGKQFF
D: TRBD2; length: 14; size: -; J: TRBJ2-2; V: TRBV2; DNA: TGTGCCAGCAGTCCTACTAGCGACACCGGGGAGCTGTTTTTT; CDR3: CASSPTSDTGELFF
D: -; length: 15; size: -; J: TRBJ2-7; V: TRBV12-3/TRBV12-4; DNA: TGTGCCAGCAGCCGTGACAGTAGTATCTCCTACGAGCAGTACTTC; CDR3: CASSRDSSISYEQYF
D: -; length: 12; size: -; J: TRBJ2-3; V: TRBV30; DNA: TGTGCCTGGGGTCCCACGGATGATACGCAGTATTTT; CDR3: CAWGPTDDTQYF
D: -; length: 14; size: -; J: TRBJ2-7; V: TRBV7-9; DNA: TGTGCCAGCAGCAGTCGTAATGGCTCCTACGAGCAGTACTTC; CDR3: CASSSRNGSYEQYF
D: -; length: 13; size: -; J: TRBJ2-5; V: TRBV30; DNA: TGTGCCTGCTCTAGGGATTTTCAAGAGACCCAGTACTTC; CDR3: CACSRDFQETQYF
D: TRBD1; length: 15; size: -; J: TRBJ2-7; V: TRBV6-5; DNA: TGTGCCAGCAGTGTGAACGGCAGGGGGACCTACGAGCAGTACTTC; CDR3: CASSVNGRGTYEQYF
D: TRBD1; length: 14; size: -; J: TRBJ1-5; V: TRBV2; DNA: TGTGCCAGCAGTGCGACAGGGGGGAATCAGCCCCAGCATTTT; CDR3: CASSATGGNQPQHF
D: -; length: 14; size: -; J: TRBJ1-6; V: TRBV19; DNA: TGTGCCAGTAGTACAACCTCAGTTAATTCACCCCTCCACTTT; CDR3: CASSTTSVNSPLHF
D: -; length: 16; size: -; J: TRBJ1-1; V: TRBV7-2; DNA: TGTGCCAGCAGCAGGGGACAACTGAGGATGAACACTGAAGCTTTCTTT; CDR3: CASSRGQLRMNTEAFF
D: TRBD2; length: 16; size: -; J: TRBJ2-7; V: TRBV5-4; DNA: TGTGCCAGCAGCTTGGAAATAGGTCCTAGCGGCTACGAGCAGTACTTC; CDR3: CASSLEIGPSGYEQYF
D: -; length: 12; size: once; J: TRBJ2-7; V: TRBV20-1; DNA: TGCAGTGCTAGCTACGGATCCTACGAGCAGTACTTC; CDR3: CSASYGSYEQYF
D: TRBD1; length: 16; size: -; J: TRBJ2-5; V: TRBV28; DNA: TGTGCCAGCAGTCGTGGGGGCAGGGGGCCGGGAGAGACCCAGTACTTC; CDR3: CASSRGGRGPGETQYF
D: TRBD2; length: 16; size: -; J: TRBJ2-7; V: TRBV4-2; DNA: TGTGCCAGCAGCCAAACGGGGACTAGCGTGGCCTACGAGCAGTACTTC; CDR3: CASSQTGTSVAYEQYF
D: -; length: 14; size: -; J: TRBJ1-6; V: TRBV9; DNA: TGTGCCAGCAGCGTAGCAGCGAATAATTCACCCCTCCACTTT; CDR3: CASSVAANNSPLHF
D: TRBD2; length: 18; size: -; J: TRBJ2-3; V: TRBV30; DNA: TGTGCCTGGAGTGTAGAAAGCGGACTAGCGGGGAACACAGATACGCAGTATTTT; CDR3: CAWSVESGLAGNTDTQYF
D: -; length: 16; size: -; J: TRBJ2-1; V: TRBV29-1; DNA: TGCAGCGTTGAAGGTACGCCGACTAACCCCCACAATGAGCAGTTCTTC; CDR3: CSVEGTPTNPHNEQFF
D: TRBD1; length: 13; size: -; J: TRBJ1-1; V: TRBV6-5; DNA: TGTGCCAGCCGAATTGCAGGGGGGAATGAAGCTTTCTTT; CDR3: CASRIAGGNEAFF
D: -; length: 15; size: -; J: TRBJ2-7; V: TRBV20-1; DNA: TGCAGTGCTAGAGATGAACAGGGTGGTGACTACGAGCAGTACTTC; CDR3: CSARDEQGGDYEQYF
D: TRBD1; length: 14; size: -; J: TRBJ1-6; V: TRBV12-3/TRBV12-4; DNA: TGTGCCAGCAGTGCGGGACAGGGTAATTCACCCCTCCACTTT; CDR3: CASSAGQGNSPLHF
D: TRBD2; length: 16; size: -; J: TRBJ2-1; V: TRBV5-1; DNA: TGCGCCAGCAGCTTGAACTTAGCGGGAGGGAACAATGAGCAGTTCTTC; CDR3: CASSLNLAGGNNEQFF